Below are 27 T cell receptor beta chains sequenced from a single sample in a study of shared clonotypes between healthy human individuals. Sequencing used immunoSEQ multiplex PCR; TCRdb keeps in-frame clones, though not all of them. The sample carries approximately 740,000 clones, about 74% recorded once. Sequenced material: memory CD4+ T cells sorted from blood. Subset noted: CD45RA-negative fraction. Receptor source: a woman between 25 and 40 years old in good health.

The V and J genes are TRBV13 and TRBJ2-5, with D perhaps matching TRBD1 (6 bases). Trimming shortened V by 3 bases and J by 3 bases, and 11 bases separated the two germline ends. The CDR3 spans 14 residues. Germline V gives CDR1 PRHDT, CDR2 FYEKMQ (reference sequence). The CDR3 protein is CASSFRAGEETQYF. The CDR3 nucleotides read TGTGCCAGCAGCTTTAGGGCAGGGGAAGAGACCCAGTACTTC.

The V gene is TRBV27, the J gene TRBJ2-5, with D hard to call. Per germline, CDR1 MNHEY and CDR2 SMNVEV (reference sequence). V was cut by 4 bases and J by 5 bases, with 2 bases left in between. This CDR3 comprises 10 residues. This CDR3 reads CASSSETQYF. DNA for the CDR3: TGTGCCAGCAGTTCTGAGACCCAGTACTTC.

This clone has more than one count but fewer than ten. V gene TRBV15 combines with J gene TRBJ2-7, with 8 nucleotides matching TRBD2. The CDR3 totals 20 residues. Per the germline V gene, CDR1 is LNHNV and CDR2 is YYDKDF (reference sequence). With V trimmed by 0 bases and J by 3 bases, 19 bases remained unmatched. The CDR3 protein is CATSRDLTSGPGRFRYEQYF. CDR3 nucleotide sequence: TGTGCCACCAGCAGAGATCTAACTAGCGGACCCGGGAGATTTCGCTACGAGCAGTACTTC.

In its sample, this clone was seen many times. Other nucleotide sequences from this sample produce the same CDR3. The DNA for the CDR3 is TGTGCCAGCAGCCCTATTGACAGAGACAATCAGCCCCAGCATTTT. Translating gives CASSPIDRDNQPQHF. The V call is TRBV28, the J call TRBJ1-5, with D tentatively TRBD1 (5 bases). CDR1 MDHEN and CDR2 SYDVKM come from the germline V gene. This CDR3 comprises 15 residues. V shed 6 bases and J shed 3 bases, with 15 bases lying between them.

This clone was counted only a few times. The sample has other DNA sequences that encode this CDR3 too. The chain combines TRBV6-1 with TRBJ2-1; possible D gene TRBD2, 6 bases. V was trimmed by 1 base and J by 4 bases, leaving 11 bases between them. Germline V gene lookup returns CDR1 MNHNS and CDR2 SASEGT. The CDR3 extends over 15 amino acids. The DNA of the CDR3 is TGTGCCAGCAGTGAAGGTCGACTAGAGTACAATGAGCAGTTCTTC. Translating it yields CASSEGRLEYNEQFF.

This clone was detected ten times or more. This rearrangement joins TRBV6-6 to TRBJ2-2; the D gene could be TRBD1 or TRBD2 (6 bases each). This CDR3 spans 12 amino acids. V was clipped by 7 bases and J by 7 bases, with 10 bases between them. CDR1 and CDR2 from the germline V gene are MNHNY and SVGAGI (reference sequence). CDR3 amino acids: CASMGGLGELFF. In nucleotides, the CDR3 is TGTGCCAGCATGGGGGGCCTCGGGGAGCTGTTTTTT.

This clone was picked up one time. The chain joins TRBV29-1 to TRBJ1-2; D may be TRBD1 (5 bases). V gave up 4 bases and J gave up 4 bases, with 13 bases separating them. The CDR3 totals 13 residues. CDR1 and CDR2 (germline): SQVTM, ANQGSEA. The CDR3 here is CSVVITGTYGYTF. In nucleotides, the CDR3 is TGCAGCGTTGTGATTACCGGGACCTATGGCTACACCTTC.

This chain links TRBV7-8 with TRBJ2-7, with D perhaps matching TRBD1 or TRBD2 (5 bases each). The CDR3 is 13 amino acids. Trimming left V 6 bases short and J 7 bases short, with 16 bases between. In germline, CDR1 is SGHVS, CDR2 FQNEAQ. CDR3 region: CASRYSVGGEQYF. DNA for the CDR3: TGTGCCAGCAGATATAGCGTTGGGGGAGAGCAGTACTTC.

This chain uses TRBV25-1 with TRBJ1-2; D call uncertain. Trimming took 6 bases from V and 3 from J, leaving 14 bases between them. CDR1 is MGHDK, CDR2 SYGVNS, per germline. The CDR3 runs 14 residues. The CDR3 protein is CASSALKQHYGYTF. The CDR3 bases are TGTGCCAGCAGCGCCCTAAAACAGCACTATGGCTACACCTTC.

The chain carries TRBV5-1 and TRBJ2-2, with 15 bases lining up with TRBD2. V lost 3 bases to trimming and J lost 1 base; unmatched junction nucleotides: 1. The CDR3 totals 17 residues. Germline V lookup: CDR1 SGHRS, CDR2 YFSETQ. DNA of the CDR3: TGCGCCAGCAGCTCGGGACTAGCGGGAGGGAACACCGGGGAGCTGTTTTTT. This gives the protein CASSSGLAGGNTGELFF.

This clone was recorded many times. The rearrangement joins TRBV7-2 to TRBJ1-2, with D unclear. CDR3 length: 16 residues. Germline V gene sequence: CDR1 SGHTA, CDR2 FQGNSA. Trimming cost V 5 bases and J 3 bases, with 19 bases left between them. CDR3 in DNA: TGTGCCAGCAGCACACCCGCCATTCGAAGAGACTATGGCTACACCTTC. Protein: CASSTPAIRRDYGYTF.

This sequence joins TRBV15 and TRBJ2-1; D is possibly TRBD1 or TRBD2 (6 bases each). Between the trimmed V and J ends, which lost 0 bases and 4 bases, there was a span of 13 bases. CDR1 is LNHNV, CDR2 YYDKDF, per germline (reference sequence). The CDR3 is 16 residues long. Here the CDR3 reads CATSREATGLYNEQFF. CDR3 coding DNA: TGTGCCACCAGCAGAGAAGCGACAGGACTATACAATGAGCAGTTCTTC.

The J gene is TRBJ2-2, the V gene TRBV19; TRBD2 aligns across 8 bases. The V segment lost 5 bases and the J segment 7 bases; nucleotides outside the gene matches: 9. Germline lookup yields CDR1 LNHDA and CDR2 SQIVND (reference sequence). The CDR3 spans 15 residues. CDR3: CASSPGGLQGGELFF. CDR3 nucleotides: TGTGCCAGTAGTCCGGGAGGGTTGCAAGGCGGGGAGCTGTTTTTT.

This clone occurred a few times. V usage is TRBV5-5 and J usage is TRBJ2-7; either TRBD1 or TRBD2 may fit D (5 bases each). The germline gives CDR1 SGHKS, CDR2 YYEKEE (reference sequence). This CDR3 is built from 15 residues. Trimming cost V 3 bases and J 7 bases, with 20 bases left between them. CDR3 sequence: CASSYPGQGLREQYF. The CDR3 coding sequence is TGTGCCAGCAGCTACCCGGGGCAGGGCCTTCGGGAGCAGTACTTC.

This clone turned up a few times. The chain is built from TRBV28 and TRBJ1-2; no firm D call. Trimming cost V 5 bases and J 7 bases, with 20 bases left between them. The CDR3 extends over 15 amino acids. Germline lookup yields CDR1 MDHEN and CDR2 SYDVKM. The CDR3 sequence: CASSPPRGPQTGYTF. CDR3 coding DNA: TGTGCCAGCAGTCCACCCCGCGGGCCTCAGACTGGCTACACCTTC.

V gene TRBV18 combines with J gene TRBJ2-4, with a possible D match to TRBD2 (5 bases). The V and J ends lost 3 bases and 0 bases respectively, with 15 bases between them. The germline V gene encodes CDR1 KGHSH and CDR2 LQKENI. The CDR3 contains 17 residues. Written as DNA, the CDR3 is TGTGCCAGCTCACCTTTTCCTGGAGGACTAGCCAAAAACATTCAGTACTTC. Translating gives CASSPFPGGLAKNIQYF.

The chain uses TRBV28 and TRBJ2-1; 9 nucleotides align to TRBD2. CDR1 and CDR2 (germline): MDHEN, SYDVKM. The CDR3 spans 15 residues. V lost 3 bases, J lost 9 bases, and 9 bases stayed unmatched. As DNA, the CDR3 is TGTGCCAGCAGTTTCCCTAGCGGGATGGGGGCTGAGCAGTTCTTC. Its translation is CASSFPSGMGAEQFF.

The rearrangement joins TRBV6-7 to TRBJ2-7; D is uncertain. TRBV6-7 is sorted into the ORF group, with uncertain function. V was cut by 4 bases and J by 6 bases, with 4 bases left in between. This CDR3 contains 10 residues. The CDR3 spells CASSFPEQYF. DNA of the CDR3: TGTGCCAGCAGTTTCCCCGAGCAGTACTTC.

This clone was recorded a few times. This chain joins TRBV7-3 and TRBJ1-5; a possible D gene is TRBD1 (6 bases). Germline lookup yields CDR1 SGHTA and CDR2 FQGTGA. This CDR3 spans 17 amino acids. Trimming cost V 5 bases and J 4 bases, with 21 bases left between them. CDR3 protein: CASSPSPRDNGNQPQHF. The DNA for the CDR3 is TGTGCCAGCAGCCCTTCTCCCCGGGACAACGGGAATCAGCCCCAGCATTTT.

CDR3 protein: CAGQRELIETQYF. CDR3 nucleotides: TGTGCCGGTCAGCGGGAGCTGATTGAGACCCAGTACTTC. The chain combines TRBV2 with TRBJ2-5; TRBD2 matches 8 bases. CDR3 length equals 13 residues. The germline CDR1 and CDR2 sequences are SNHLY and FYNNEI. The V segment lost 11 bases and the J segment 5 bases; nucleotides outside the gene matches: 10. The entire variable domain, with the rest obtained from reference TRBV2 and TRBJ2-5, is as follows: EPEVTQTPSHQVTQMGQEVILRCVPISNHLYFYWYRQILGQKVEFLVSFYNNEISEKSEIFDDQFSVERPDGSNFTLKIRSTKLEDSAMYFCAGQRELIETQYFGPGTRLLVL.

The genes are TRBV7-2 and TRBJ1-3; D not certain. Trimming removed 1 base at V and 4 bases at J, with 8 bases between. Germline V gives CDR1 SGHTA, CDR2 FQGNSA. The CDR3 is made up of 14 amino acids. The chain's CDR3 is CASSLGVVGNTIYF. CDR3 nucleotide sequence: TGTGCCAGCAGCTTAGGAGTAGTGGGAAACACCATATATTTT.

This clone showed up just a few times. Other nucleotide sequences from this sample produce the same CDR3. J is TRBJ2-7 and V is TRBV5-1; perhaps TRBD2 as D (6 bases). There are 15 residues in the CDR3. V dropped 0 bases and J dropped 0 bases, with 10 bases sitting between them. Germline lookup yields CDR1 SGHRS and CDR2 YFSETQ. The CDR3 sequence is CASSLVGGTSYEQYF. The DNA for the CDR3 is TGCGCCAGCAGCTTGGTTGGCGGGACCTCCTACGAGCAGTACTTC.

This rearrangement joins TRBV5-1 to TRBJ2-2; the match to TRBD2 covers 8 bases. V gave up 0 bases and J gave up 0 bases; unmatched junction bases: 10. CDR3 length: 19 amino acids. Per the germline V gene, CDR1 is SGHRS and CDR2 is YFSETQ. The CDR3 spells CASSLATAGDNSNTGELFF. CDR3 bases: TGCGCCAGCAGCTTGGCGACAGCGGGAGATAACTCGAACACCGGGGAGCTGTTTTTT.

Concerning this clone itself: Other DNA sequences in the sample encode the same CDR3. The V and J genes are TRBV5-5 and TRBJ2-7; D not certain. Per germline, CDR1 SGHKS and CDR2 YYEKEE (reference sequence). Trimming took off 0 bases at V and 2 bases at J, with 0 bases between the two ends. The CDR3 consists of 11 residues. The CDR3 region is CASSLAYEQYF. The DNA of the CDR3 is TGTGCCAGCAGCTTGGCCTACGAGCAGTACTTC.

Here the CDR3 DNA reads TGTGCCAGCAGCGCGGGCCATACTAATGAAAAACTGTTTTTT. It yields the protein CASSAGHTNEKLFF. V usage is TRBV28 and J usage is TRBJ1-4; D gene unclear. V lost 6 bases and J lost 2, with 10 bases in between. Germline CDR1 MDHEN, CDR2 SYDVKM. The CDR3 has 14 residues.

The CDR3 reads CASPPPGGWGAEAFF. CDR3 in DNA: TGTGCCAGCCCCCCTCCCGGGGGGTGGGGGGCTGAAGCTTTCTTT. The chain combines TRBV28 with TRBJ1-1; D possibly corresponds to TRBD1 (5 bases). V lost 8 bases and J 6 bases, leaving 22 bases between the germline ends. Germline V gene sequence: CDR1 MDHEN, CDR2 SYDVKM. The CDR3 length is 15 residues.

The chain's CDR3 is CASSLGAGAYNEQFF. CDR3 coding DNA: TGTGCCAGCTCCCTTGGAGCGGGAGCCTACAATGAGCAGTTCTTC. The chain links TRBV18 to TRBJ2-1, with 8 nucleotides matching TRBD2. Losses at the gene ends were 6 bases for V and 2 bases for J; bases not matched to a gene: 6. This CDR3 has 15 amino acids. The germline gives CDR1 KGHSH, CDR2 LQKENI. Based on the CDR3 plus reference TRBV18 and TRBJ2-1, the full variable domain is NAGVMQNPRHLVRRRGQEARLRCSPMKGHSHVYWYRQLPEEGLKFMVYLQKENIIDESGMPKERFSAEFPKEGPSILRIQQVVRGDSAAYFCASSLGAGAYNEQFFGPGTRLTVL.